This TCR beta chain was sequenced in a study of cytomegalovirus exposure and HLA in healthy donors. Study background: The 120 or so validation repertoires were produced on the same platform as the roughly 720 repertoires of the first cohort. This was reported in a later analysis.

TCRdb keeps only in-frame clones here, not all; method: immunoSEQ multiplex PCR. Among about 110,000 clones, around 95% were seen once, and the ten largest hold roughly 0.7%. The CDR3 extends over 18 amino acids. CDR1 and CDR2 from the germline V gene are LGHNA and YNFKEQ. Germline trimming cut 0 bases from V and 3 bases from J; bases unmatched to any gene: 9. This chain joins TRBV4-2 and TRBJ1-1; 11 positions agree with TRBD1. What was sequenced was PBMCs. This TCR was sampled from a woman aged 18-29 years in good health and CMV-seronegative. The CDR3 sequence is CASSQDGSGTGGDTEAFF. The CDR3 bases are TGTGCCAGCAGCCAAGATGGATCCGGGACAGGGGGTGACACTGAAGCTTTCTTT.